The T cell receptor beta chain under discussion was sequenced for a study of a mutant IDH1 vaccine in newly diagnosed glioma. The study, taken as a whole, reports: A vaccine-induced immune response developed in approximately 94% of the patients. The authors found pseudoprogression apparently unrelated to changes in top peripheral T cell clonotypes.

Assay: immunoSEQ multiplex PCR; the TCRdb copy retains only in-frame clones and omits some. The data contain about 27,000 clones, 90% to 95% of them singletons. Germline lookup yields CDR1 MNHEY and CDR2 SMNVEV (reference sequence). Trimming left V 4 bases short and J 11 bases short, with 12 bases between. The CDR3 is 12 amino acids. As to this clone: Antigen unknown.

Time point noted: baseline, week 1 (first vaccination visit). The treatment here: pre-vaccination baseline after standard-of-care therapy. The sample in question was PBMCs, obtained from a glioma patient treated with radiotherapy, temozolomide or both. V and J are TRBV27 and TRBJ1-5, with D tentatively TRBD1 (5 bases). This receptor was taken from a man aged 40-49 years with glioma. CDR3 in amino acids: CASSSGWGAQHF. The CDR3 DNA reads as TGTGCCAGCAGTTCAGGATGGGGGGCCCAGCATTTT.